This TCR beta chain derives from a study of T cells in Graves' hyperthyroidism and ophthalmopathy. Study in general: Prior to any treatment, at the point of initial diagnosis, peripheral blood was collected.

Findings and limits, study-wide: Most clonotypes expanded in the thyroid (above 0.001) were also present in blood.

TCR beta CDR3 sequences were amplified from RNA transcripts. The TCR CDR3 first-round RT-PCR relied on the HTBI primer set. One entry per CDR3 protein results from TCRdb running MiXCR on the multiplex PCR reads. The repertoire has some 580,000 distinct CDR3 sequences, roughly 16% of them found once; the top ten carry about 3.5%. This clonotype has ten or more counts. The antigen remains unidentified. At one end the junction does not follow the germline gene, possibly because of a read error. Material: blood. The TCR was taken from a woman aged 40 to 55 with Graves' ophthalmopathy.

The CDR3 here is CASSLESNQPQHF. For the CDR3, the DNA is TGTGCCAGCAGTCTGGAAAGCAATCAGCCCCAGCATTTT. The rearrangement uses TRBV5-1 and TRBJ1-5, with D uncertain. This CDR3 region has 13 residues. The germline gives CDR1 SGHRS, CDR2 YFSETQ.